Listed below are T cell receptor beta chains from one sample, sequenced in a study of human T cells and chemical hapten exposure. TCRdb passed the RACE reads through MiXCR, listing each CDR3 protein once. The sample holds some 170,000 distinct CDR3 sequences, about a quarter seen once. The sequencing used whole blood, collected in connection with sensitization to the hapten diphenylcyclopropenone (DPC). The receptors were sampled from a woman under 30 with alopecia areata. Some clones in this sample may be carry-over from other donors' samples. Both conserved end residues are part of each CDR3. D genes are given only for firm matches.

>TRBV20-1|TRBD2|TRBJ2-5
CSASETSGQKTQYF
>TRBV4-2|TRBD2|TRBJ2-7
CASSQPSGYEQYF
>TRBV3-1|NA|TRBJ2-4
CASSQTQIAKNIQYF
>TRBV3-1|TRBD2|TRBJ2-3
CASSHQRGTTDTQYF
>TRBV15|NA|TRBJ2-2
CATSRVRATGELFF
>TRBV7-2|NA|TRBJ1-2
CASRDRIYYGYTF
>TRBV5-6|NA|TRBJ1-2
CASSFSRHYGYTF
>TRBV29-1|NA|TRBJ1-2
CSVEDPPHGYTF
>TRBV20-1|TRBD1|TRBJ1-5
CSASDRGLNQPQHF
>TRBV9|NA|TRBJ2-5
CASSVGGVYQETQYF